One sample yielded the 8 T cell receptor beta chains listed below, sequenced in a study of naive and memory T cell subsets. For these TCRs, the target antigens are not known. Two oligonucleotides, mixed equimolar, formed the beta constant-region primer covering TRBC1 and TRBC2. Four rounds of PCR amplified the ligated cDNA using nested alpha and beta constant-region primers plus SP2. TCRdb re-called the UMI-ligation and nested PCR reads with MiXCR, one entry per CDR3 protein. The sample holds about 90,000 distinct CDR3 sequences, approximately 10% seen once. Study findings and constraints: Especially in CD8 cells, naive repertoires contained a few larger clonotypes, possibly CD45RA-re-expressing memory cells.

The sample was naive CD4+ T cells from blood. These receptors were collected from a human donor in good health.

Here the CDR3 DNA reads TGCAGTGCTAGTTGGCAGGGGGCGCGTAGCAATCAGCCCCAGCATTTT. Translated, it gives CSASWQGARSNQPQHF. The rearrangement joins TRBV20-1 to TRBJ1-5; 8 bases align to TRBD1. Germline CDR1 DFQATT, CDR2 SNEGSKA (reference sequence). V shed 3 bases, J shed 0 bases, and the junction held 7 bases outside the gene matches. The CDR3 length is 16 residues.

This clonotype was observed a handful of times. The chain couples TRBV7-6 to TRBJ2-7; TRBD1 agrees at 11 bases. CDR3 length: 16 residues. Germline loops: CDR1 SGHVS, CDR2 FNYEAQ. The V gene end was trimmed by 0 bases and the J gene end by 3 bases; junction bases not matched to a gene: 4. For the CDR3, the DNA is TGTGCCAGCAGCTTAGCTGGACAGGGGGCGAACTACGAGCAGTACTTC. Translated, it gives CASSLAGQGANYEQYF.

This chain connects TRBV7-9 to TRBJ1-2; no clear D. The CDR3 has 14 residues. Trimming took off 0 bases at V and 7 bases at J, with 12 bases between the two ends. Germline V lookup: CDR1 SEHNR, CDR2 FQNEAQ (reference sequence). CDR3 DNA sequence: TGTGCCAGCAGCTTAGCTGCGACGGTCACTGGCTACACCTTC. Protein product: CASSLAATVTGYTF.

This clonotype was counted at least ten times. V usage is TRBV24-1 and J usage is TRBJ2-3; perhaps TRBD2 as D (5 bases). CDR1 and CDR2 from the germline V gene are KGHDR and SFDVKD. Trimming stripped 3 bases from V and 0 bases from J, with 12 bases between. This CDR3 contains 16 residues. In DNA, the CDR3 is TGTGCCACCAGTGATCGTGGACTGGATAGCACAGATACGCAGTATTTT. Its protein is CATSDRGLDSTDTQYF.

This clonotype was counted only a few times. This chain joins TRBV12-3 or TRBV12-4 and TRBJ1-5; no clear D gene. The V gene lost 2 bases and the J gene lost 3 bases, with 11 bases spanning the gap. This CDR3 is built from 15 residues. DNA for the CDR3: TGTGCCAGCAGTTTATCCCATGGGTCCAATCAGCCCCAGCATTTT. This codes for CASSLSHGSNQPQHF.

At least ten counts were recorded for this clonotype. The gene calls are TRBV29-1 and TRBJ1-4; a weak D match, TRBD1 (5 bases). Trimming stripped 5 bases from V and 2 bases from J, with 9 bases between. From germline, CDR1 is SQVTM and CDR2 ANQGSEA. The CDR3 is 13 residues long. The CDR3 reads CSVPGWTNEKLFF. The CDR3 DNA sequence: TGCAGCGTTCCAGGGTGGACTAATGAAAAACTGTTTTTT. Drawing the rest from reference TRBV29-1 and TRBJ1-4, the complete variable domain is SAVISQKPSRDICQRGTSLTIQCQVDSQVTMMFWYRQQPGQSLTLIATANQGSEATYESGFVIDKFPISRPNLTFSTLTVSNMSPEDSSIYLCSVPGWTNEKLFFGSGTQLSVL.

This clonotype was observed a handful of times. The V gene is TRBV28, the J gene TRBJ2-7; D is perhaps TRBD1 or TRBD2 (6 bases each). The length of the CDR3 is 15 residues. Germline values: CDR1 MDHEN, CDR2 SYDVKM. V shed 7 bases and J shed 5 bases, with 21 bases lying between them. The CDR3, as DNA: TGTGCCAGCACCTTGGGGGGCGCGGCCGTGGACGAGCAGTACTTC. Protein sequence: CASTLGGAAVDEQYF.

With regard to this clonotype: The junction differs from germline at one of its ends, possibly a read error. The chain carries TRBV12-3 or TRBV12-4 and TRBJ1-5, with TRBD1 identical over 7 bases. The CDR3 totals 16 residues. The CDR3 loop reads CASSLGSGTVNQPQHF. Here the CDR3 DNA reads TGTGCCAGCAGCTTAGGGTCCGGGACAGTCAATCAGCCCCAGCATTTT.